Below are 16 T cell receptor beta chains sequenced from a single sample in a study of vaccination and CD4 T cells after COVID-19. The Oncomine TCR Beta short-read assay generated sequence data from the DNA of cultured CD4+ T cells. Each CDR3 protein gets one entry after TCRdb re-called the PCR reads with MiXCR. The sample has 10,000 to 12,000 distinct CDR3 sequences; 53% are singletons. Treatment in this sample: approximately 9-day PBMC culture with coronavirus spike peptide pools or control peptides (ViraFEST assay). Antigen specificity for these receptors is unknown. Material: CD4+ T cells from blood, cultured in vitro. The source of these receptors is a human donor who had recovered from COVID-19.

V and J are TRBV2 and TRBJ1-4; no definite D call. This CDR3 region has 14 residues. Germline values: CDR1 SNHLY, CDR2 FYNNEI. V was clipped by 2 bases and J by 5 bases, with 9 bases between them. The CDR3 DNA follows: TGTGCCAGCAGTGAATGGCAGAGGAATGAAAAACTGTTTTTT. This sequence encodes CASSEWQRNEKLFF.

This clonotype was detected only a few times. The chain is built from TRBV20-1 and TRBJ2-3, with 11 bases lining up with TRBD2. Germline assignment: CDR1 DFQATT and CDR2 SNEGSKA (reference sequence). This CDR3 spans 18 amino acids. The V and J ends lost 6 bases and 2 bases, in that order; junction bases with no gene match: 16. CDR3 loop: CSAPGLAGSPTDTDTQYF. Written as DNA, the CDR3 is TGCAGTGCCCCCGGACTAGCGGGCTCCCCAACAGACACAGATACGCAGTATTTT.

The V and J genes are TRBV27 and TRBJ2-5; 7 bases fit TRBD2. This CDR3 is 13 amino acids long. J gave up 5 bases and V 3 bases, and 3 bases lay outside the gene matches. Germline V CDR1 and CDR2: MNHEY, SMNVEV (reference sequence). In nucleotides, the CDR3 is TGTGCCAGCAGTTTTGGGCGGGAGGAGACCCAGTACTTC. Its protein product is CASSFGREETQYF.

This clonotype was detected only a few times. CDR3 sequence reads: CATYGTSGRPWENEQFF. In nucleotides, the CDR3 is TGCGCCACCTATGGGACTAGCGGGAGGCCTTGGGAAAATGAGCAGTTCTTC. V and J are TRBV10-1 and TRBJ2-1; 15 bases are shared with TRBD2. The length of the CDR3 is 17 residues. Losses at the gene ends were 10 bases for V and 7 bases for J; bases not matched to a gene: 14. CDR1 and CDR2 (germline): WNHNN, SYGVQD (reference sequence).

This clonotype appeared a few times. This chain connects TRBV9 to TRBJ1-2; D is unclear. CDR1 is SGDLS and CDR2 is YYNGEE in the germline V gene. This CDR3 spans 15 amino acids. V gave up 0 bases and J gave up 0 bases, with 9 bases separating them. CDR3 residues: CASSVGPHANYGYTF. The CDR3 coding sequence is TGTGCCAGCAGCGTAGGCCCACACGCTAACTATGGCTACACCTTC.

V gene TRBV10-3 combines with J gene TRBJ2-3; D is ambiguous. The CDR3 loop spans 15 amino acids. V was pared by 1 base and J by 0 bases, with 8 bases between. From germline, CDR1 is ENHRY and CDR2 SYGVKD. The CDR3 loop reads CAISEFAASTDTQYF. The CDR3 bases are TGTGCCATCAGTGAGTTTGCGGCTAGCACAGATACGCAGTATTTT.

This sequence joins TRBV20-1 and TRBJ2-5, with D uncertain. Germline CDR1 is DFQATT and CDR2 is SNEGSKA (reference sequence). The CDR3 covers 13 residues. Trimming shortened V by 5 bases and J by 2 bases, and 12 bases separated the two germline ends. CDR3 residues: CSAPAPYQETQYF. The CDR3 coding sequence is TGCAGTGCTCCCGCGCCTTATCAAGAGACCCAGTACTTC.

The chain employs TRBV7-2 and TRBJ2-1; D gene uncertain. Germline V CDR1 and CDR2: SGHTA, FQGNSA. CDR3 length equals 12 residues. V gave up 5 bases and J gave up 9 bases, with 11 bases separating them. The DNA for the CDR3 is TGTGCCAGCAGCCATCCGGGCCGTGAGCAGTTCTTC. Its protein product is CASSHPGREQFF.

The J gene is TRBJ1-1, the V gene TRBV7-9, with D possibly TRBD1 on 6 matching bases. Trimming stripped 2 bases from V and 11 bases from J, with 15 bases between. Germline CDR1 reads SEHNR; CDR2 reads FQNEAQ (reference sequence). The CDR3 loop spans 13 amino acids. The DNA of the CDR3 is TGTGCCAGCAGCTTATCCAGTCGGGGGCTTGCTTTCTTT. Amino acid sequence: CASSLSSRGLAFF.

This chain joins TRBV6-1 and TRBJ1-2, with a tentative D call TRBD1 (6 bases). Germline V CDR1 and CDR2: MNHNS, SASEGT. The CDR3 is 11 residues long. The V and J ends lost 9 bases and 10 bases respectively, with 15 bases between them. CDR3 in amino acids: CASTLDSLYTF. Here the CDR3 DNA reads TGTGCCAGTACCCTGGACAGCCTCTACACCTTC.

This clonotype has just a few counts. The gene calls are TRBV19 and TRBJ2-6, with TRBD2 as a possible D gene (5 bases). Germline values: CDR1 LNHDA, CDR2 SQIVND (reference sequence). V dropped 8 bases and J dropped 0 bases, with 8 bases sitting between them. The CDR3 has 14 residues. CDR3 sequence: CASSGDSGANVLTF. The DNA of the CDR3 is TGTGCCAGTTCCGGGGACTCTGGGGCCAACGTCCTGACTTTC.

The chain employs TRBV20-1 and TRBJ2-1, with 7 nucleotides matching TRBD2. CDR3 length: 15 residues. Germline assignment: CDR1 DFQATT and CDR2 SNEGSKA (reference sequence). Trimming removed 7 bases from V and 4 bases from J; junction bases left unmatched: 13. CDR3 sequence: CSDLRAGVSYNEQFF. The DNA for the CDR3 is TGCAGTGACCTTCGGGCGGGAGTTTCTTACAATGAGCAGTTCTTC.

The chain carries TRBV20-1 and TRBJ2-1; tentatively, D is TRBD2 (5 bases). This CDR3 region has 12 residues. Trimming cost V 2 bases and J 6 bases, with 8 bases left between them. CDR1 DFQATT and CDR2 SNEGSKA come from the germline V gene (reference sequence). CDR3 DNA: TGCAGTGCTAGATTAGGAGGCAATGAGCAGTTCTTC. Amino acid sequence: CSARLGGNEQFF.

This clonotype was recorded only once. The chain joins TRBV25-1 to TRBJ2-3, with 11 bases matching TRBD2. The CDR3 loop spans 17 amino acids. Germline V CDR1 and CDR2: MGHDK, SYGVNS. V lost 3 bases and J lost 0; bases outside the gene matches: 5. CDR3 amino acids: CASSDHTSGGSTDTQYF. For the CDR3, the DNA is TGTGCCAGCAGTGATCATACTAGCGGGGGAAGCACAGATACGCAGTATTTT. The full variable domain, its missing parts supplied by reference TRBV25-1 and TRBJ2-3, is EADIYQTPRYLVIGTGKKITLECSQTMGHDKMYWYQQDPGMELHLIHYSYGVNSTEKGDLSSESTVSRIRTEHFPLTLESARPSHTSQYLCASSDHTSGGSTDTQYFGPGTRLTVL.

The genes are TRBV10-1 and TRBJ2-3; possibly TRBD1 or TRBD2 for D (5 bases each). V was shortened by 9 bases and J by 4 bases, with 17 bases between the two germline ends. The CDR3 is 14 residues long. Germline V gene data show CDR1 as WNHNN and CDR2 as SYGVQD (reference sequence). CDR3: CASSVGTLSDTQYF. In DNA, the CDR3 is TGCGCCAGTAGCGTCGGGACCCTGTCAGATACGCAGTATTTT.

This clonotype was detected a few times. The gene calls are TRBV7-8 and TRBJ2-5, with unresolved D. The CDR3 extends over 13 amino acids. V lost 0 bases and J 5 bases, leaving 7 bases between the germline ends. Germline CDR1 is SGHVS and CDR2 is FQNEAQ. Written as DNA, the CDR3 is TGTGCCAGCAGCTTAGCCCCTTCCGAGACCCAGTACTTC. Its protein product is CASSLAPSETQYF.